The 6 T cell receptor beta chains presented below share a single source sample, sequenced in a study of blood T cell repertoires in COVID-19. Sequencing used immunoSEQ multiplex PCR; TCRdb keeps in-frame clones, though not all of them. The sample holds about 300,000 clones, about 91% seen once. The sample consisted of peripheral blood. Receptor source: a woman aged 25 to 39 who had recovered from COVID-19.

This clone appeared once. The chain combines TRBV14 with TRBJ1-1; D possibly corresponds to TRBD1 (6 bases). Germline-derived CDR1 and CDR2 are SGHDN and FVKESK. This CDR3 has 18 amino acids. V was trimmed by 1 base and J by 6 bases, leaving 24 bases between them. The DNA of the CDR3 is TGTGCCAGCAGCCAAGGGCGTACAGGGAACGTTTTAAACTCTGAAGCTTTCTTT. It encodes CASSQGRTGNVLNSEAFF.

The V gene is TRBV28, the J gene TRBJ2-1, with 9 nucleotides matching TRBD1. The V segment lost 2 bases and the J segment 9 bases; nucleotides outside the gene matches: 11. Germline assignment: CDR1 MDHEN and CDR2 SYDVKM. The CDR3 spans 16 residues. The CDR3 is CASSLTGQGRSGEQFF. The DNA of the CDR3 is TGTGCCAGCAGTTTAACAGGACAGGGGAGATCGGGTGAGCAGTTCTTC.

The rearrangement joins TRBV7-9 to TRBJ2-6; 8 nucleotides agree with TRBD1. Germline CDR1 is SEHNR and CDR2 is FQNEAQ (reference sequence). The CDR3 is 18 residues long. Trimming took 3 bases from V and 4 from J; bases not matched to a gene: 11. In DNA form, the CDR3 reads TGTGCCAGCAGCTTGAGGACAGGGCCAGGGGTCGGGGCCAACGTCCTGACTTTC. Its protein product is CASSLRTGPGVGANVLTF.

A single count supports this clone. The chain is built from TRBV18 and TRBJ2-1; 8 bases are a match to TRBD2. The V gene end was trimmed by 3 bases and the J gene end by 6 bases; junction bases not matched to a gene: 7. The length of the CDR3 is 15 residues. CDR1 is KGHSH, CDR2 LQKENI, per germline. Here the CDR3 reads CASSPLGGGPNEQFF. The CDR3 coding sequence is TGTGCCAGCTCACCGTTAGGCGGGGGGCCCAATGAGCAGTTCTTC.

This clone was seen just once. V gene TRBV14 combines with J gene TRBJ1-1; D unclear. V lost 3 bases and J lost 6, with 17 bases in between. The CDR3 extends over 15 amino acids. Germline values: CDR1 SGHDN, CDR2 FVKESK. The CDR3 here is CASSQNPGGRAEAFF. CDR3 coding DNA: TGTGCCAGCAGCCAGAACCCGGGAGGGAGGGCTGAAGCTTTCTTT.

The V call is TRBV7-9, the J call TRBJ1-2; D gene unclear. CDR3 size: 13 residues. Germline V gene lookup returns CDR1 SEHNR and CDR2 FQNEAQ (reference sequence). V was shortened by 1 base and J by 5 bases, with 8 bases between the two germline ends. CDR3 residues: CASSLVVRYGYTF. CDR3 DNA sequence: TGTGCCAGCAGCTTAGTAGTCCGATATGGCTACACCTTC.